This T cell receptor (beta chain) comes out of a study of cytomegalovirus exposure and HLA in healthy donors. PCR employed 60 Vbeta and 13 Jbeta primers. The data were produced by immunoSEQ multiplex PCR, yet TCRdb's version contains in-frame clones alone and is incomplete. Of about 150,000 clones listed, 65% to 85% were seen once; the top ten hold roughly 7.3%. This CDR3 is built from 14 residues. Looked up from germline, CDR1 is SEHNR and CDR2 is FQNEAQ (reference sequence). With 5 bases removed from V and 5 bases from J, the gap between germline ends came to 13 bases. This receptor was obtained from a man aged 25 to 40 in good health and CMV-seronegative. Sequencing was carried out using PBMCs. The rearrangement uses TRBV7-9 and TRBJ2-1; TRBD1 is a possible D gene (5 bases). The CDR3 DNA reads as TGTGCCAGCAGCCCCCGCCAGACAGACAATGAGCAGTTCTTC. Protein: CASSPRQTDNEQFF.